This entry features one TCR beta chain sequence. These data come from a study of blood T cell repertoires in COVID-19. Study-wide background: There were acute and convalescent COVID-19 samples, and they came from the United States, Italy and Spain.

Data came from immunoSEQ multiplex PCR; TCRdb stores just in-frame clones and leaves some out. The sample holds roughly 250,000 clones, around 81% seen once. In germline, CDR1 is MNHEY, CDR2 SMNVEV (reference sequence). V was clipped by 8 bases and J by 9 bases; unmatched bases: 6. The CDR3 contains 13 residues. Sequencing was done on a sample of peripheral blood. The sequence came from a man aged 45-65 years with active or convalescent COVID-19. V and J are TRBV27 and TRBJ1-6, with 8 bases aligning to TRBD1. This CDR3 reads CASGQGARSPLHF. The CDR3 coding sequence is TGTGCCAGCGGGCAGGGGGCGCGTTCACCCCTCCACTTT.